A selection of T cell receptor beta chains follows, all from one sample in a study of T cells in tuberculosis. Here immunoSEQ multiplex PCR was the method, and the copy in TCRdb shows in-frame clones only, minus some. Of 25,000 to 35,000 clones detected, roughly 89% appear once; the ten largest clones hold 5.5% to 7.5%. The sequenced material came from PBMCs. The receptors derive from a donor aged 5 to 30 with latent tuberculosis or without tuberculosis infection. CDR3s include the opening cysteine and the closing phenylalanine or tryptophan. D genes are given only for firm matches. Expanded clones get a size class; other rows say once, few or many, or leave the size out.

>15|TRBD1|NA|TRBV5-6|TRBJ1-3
TGTGCCAGCAGCTCCGGGACAGAAAATGGAAACACCATATATTTT
CASSSGTENGNTIYF
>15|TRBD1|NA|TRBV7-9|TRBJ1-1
TGTGCCAGCAGGTTAGGGTCTCAGGGGGCGAATGAAGCTTTCTTT
CASRLGSQGANEAFF
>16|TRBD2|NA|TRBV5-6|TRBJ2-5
TGTGCCAGCAGCTTAGTGGCGGGGGTTGCTGGTGGGACCCAGTACTTC
CASSLVAGVAGGTQYF
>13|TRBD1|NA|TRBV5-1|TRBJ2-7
TGCGCCAGCAGCTTGTCCGGGGACAGGGGAGCGTACTTC
CASSLSGDRGAYF
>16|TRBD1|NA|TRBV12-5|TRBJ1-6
TGTGCTAGTGGTCGGACAGGGGGGCCGGTTCATTCACCCCTCCACTTT
CASGRTGGPVHSPLHF
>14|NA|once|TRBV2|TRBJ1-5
TGTGCCAGCAGTGAAGGAGGAGTTAATCAGCCCCAGCATTTT
CASSEGGVNQPQHF
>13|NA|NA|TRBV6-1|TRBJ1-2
TGTGCCAGCAGAAACCCAGGGGAGGGAGGCTACACCTTC
CASRNPGEGGYTF
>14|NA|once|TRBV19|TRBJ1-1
TGTGCCAGTAGTGGACTCAGGGGAAGGACTGAAGCTTTCTTT
CASSGLRGRTEAFF
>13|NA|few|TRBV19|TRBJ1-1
TGTGCGAGTACGAGGATAGTGAACACTGAAGCTTTCTTT
CASTRIVNTEAFF
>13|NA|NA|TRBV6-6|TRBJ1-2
TGTGCCAGCAGTTACTCTCTGACAGACGGCTACACCTTC
CASSYSLTDGYTF
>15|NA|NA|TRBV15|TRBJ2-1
TGTGCCACCACCATTGCAGGGGGGTTCTACAATGAGCAGTTCTTC
CATTIAGGFYNEQFF
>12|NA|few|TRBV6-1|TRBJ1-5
TGTGCCACACGGGAGGAGAATCAGCCCCAGCATTTT
CATREENQPQHF
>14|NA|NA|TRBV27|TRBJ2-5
TGTGCCAGCAGTTTATCCAGGGGTTCGGAGACCCAGTACTTC
CASSLSRGSETQYF
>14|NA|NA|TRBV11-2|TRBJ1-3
TGTGCCAGCAGCACGGACAGAGCTGGAAACACCATATATTTT
CASSTDRAGNTIYF
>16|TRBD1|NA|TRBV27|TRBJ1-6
TGTGCCAGCAGTCAACGATGGGACAGACCAAATTCACCCCTCCACTTT
CASSQRWDRPNSPLHF
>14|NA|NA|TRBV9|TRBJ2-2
TGTGCCAGCAGCGTAGTATTCGGGACCGGGGAGCTGTTTTTT
CASSVVFGTGELFF
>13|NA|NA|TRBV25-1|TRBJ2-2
TGTGCCAGCAGTGATTTGTACCGGGGGGAGCTGTTTTTT
CASSDLYRGELFF
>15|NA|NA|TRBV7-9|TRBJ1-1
TGTGCCAGCAGCCCCCCTGGGGGGATGAACACTGAAGCTTTCTTT
CASSPPGGMNTEAFF
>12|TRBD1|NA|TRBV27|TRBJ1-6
TGTGCCAGCGACAGGGGTTTCTCACCCCTCCACTTT
CASDRGFSPLHF
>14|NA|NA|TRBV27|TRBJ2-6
TGTGCCAGCAGTTTTCGGGCTGGGGCCAACGTCCTGACTTTC
CASSFRAGANVLTF
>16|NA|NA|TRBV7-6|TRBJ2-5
TGTGCCAGCAGCTTAGGAAATAGGGGCCGCCAAGAGACCCAGTACTTC
CASSLGNRGRQETQYF
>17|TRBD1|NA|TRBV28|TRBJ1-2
TGTGCCAGCAGTTTACTGGCAGGGGGCGGGTGGGTCTATGGCTACACCTTC
CASSLLAGGGWVYGYTF
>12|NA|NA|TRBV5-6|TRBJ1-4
TGTGCCAGCAGCTCTAAGCATGAAAAACTGTTTTTT
CASSSKHEKLFF
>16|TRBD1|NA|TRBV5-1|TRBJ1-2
TGCGCCAGCAGCTTATCCCCAGGGGGCGGAGGCTATGGCTACACCTTC
CASSLSPGGGGYGYTF
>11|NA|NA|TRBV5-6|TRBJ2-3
TGTGCCAGCAGCTTGGCTAATACGCAGTATTTT
CASSLANTQYF
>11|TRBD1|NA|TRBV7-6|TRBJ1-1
TGTGCCAGCAGCATGGGACAGATTACTTTCTTT
CASSMGQITFF
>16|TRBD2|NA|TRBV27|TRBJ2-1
TGTGCCAGCAGTTTAACGGGACTAGCGTCTTACAATGAGCAGTTCTTC
CASSLTGLASYNEQFF
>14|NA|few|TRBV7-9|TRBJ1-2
TGTGCCAGCAGCTTACGGGTAGCTAACTATGGCTACACCTTC
CASSLRVANYGYTF
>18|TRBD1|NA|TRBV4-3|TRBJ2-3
TGCGCCAGCAGCCAACCCCCTTCAGGACGGGGGACAGGGTATACGCAGTATTTT
CASSQPPSGRGTGYTQYF
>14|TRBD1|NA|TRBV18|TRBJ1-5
TGTGCCAGCTCACTTGGACAGGGCAATCAGCCCCAGCATTTT
CASSLGQGNQPQHF
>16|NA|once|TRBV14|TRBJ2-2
TGTGCCAGCAGCCCCCAGGGGCGGGGGTACAACGGGGAGCTGTTTTTT
CASSPQGRGYNGELFF
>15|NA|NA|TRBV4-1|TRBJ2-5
TGCGCCAGCAGCCAAGATTGGGCTGGACAAGAGACCCAGTACTTC
CASSQDWAGQETQYF
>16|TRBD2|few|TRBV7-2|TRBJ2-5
TGTGCCAGCAGCTTAACCCGGGTAGCGGGGAGGGAGACCCAGTACTTC
CASSLTRVAGRETQYF
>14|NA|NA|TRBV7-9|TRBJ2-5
TGTGCCAGCAGCCTACGGACAGAGCAAGAGACCCAGTACTTC
CASSLRTEQETQYF
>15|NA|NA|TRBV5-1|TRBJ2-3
TGCGCCAGCAGCTTGGCTACCACGGGGAAAGATACGCAGTATTTT
CASSLATTGKDTQYF
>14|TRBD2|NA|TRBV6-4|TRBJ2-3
TGTGCCAGCAGTGAACTAGCGGGCACAGATACGCAGTATTTT
CASSELAGTDTQYF
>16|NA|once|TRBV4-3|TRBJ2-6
TGCGCCAGCAGCCAAGACTCGTCCTCTGGGGCCAACGTCCTGACTTTC
CASSQDSSSGANVLTF
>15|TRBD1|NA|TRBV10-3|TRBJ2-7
TGTGCCATCAGTGAGCAGGGACAGGTCTCCTACGAGCAGTACTTC
CAISEQGQVSYEQYF
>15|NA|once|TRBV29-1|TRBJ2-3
TGCAGCGTTGAAGGAGGGGGGGCATCTCCAGATACGCAGTATTTT
CSVEGGGASPDTQYF
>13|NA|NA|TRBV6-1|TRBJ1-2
TGTGCCAGCAAGGGAGGCGATAACTATGGCTACACCTTC
CASKGGDNYGYTF
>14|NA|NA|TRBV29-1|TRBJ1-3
TGCAGCGTTGCCGACACCCTTGCCGGAAACACCATATATTTT
CSVADTLAGNTIYF
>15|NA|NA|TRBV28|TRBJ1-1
TGTGCCAGCAGTCAAAACAGGGCTCGGGGCACTGAAGCTTTCTTT
CASSQNRARGTEAFF
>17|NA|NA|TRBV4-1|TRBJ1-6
TGCGCCAGCAGCCAATATGCCTACCGGGGTCCCAATTCACCCCTCCACTTT
CASSQYAYRGPNSPLHF
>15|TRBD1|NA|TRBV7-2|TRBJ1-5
TGTGCCAGCAGTCCACAGGGGTCGGGCAATCAGCCCCAGCATTTT
CASSPQGSGNQPQHF
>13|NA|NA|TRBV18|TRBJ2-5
TGTGCCAGCTCCCGGGACATCCAAGAGACCCAGTACTTC
CASSRDIQETQYF
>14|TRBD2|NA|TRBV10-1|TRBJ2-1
TGCGCCAGCGAAGCTAGCGGGGGGTTCGATGAGCAGTTCTTC
CASEASGGFDEQFF
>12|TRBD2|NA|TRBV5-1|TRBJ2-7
TGCGCCAGCAGCTACGAAGCGGGGGAGCAGTACTTC
CASSYEAGEQYF
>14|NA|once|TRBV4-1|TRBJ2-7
TGCGCCAGCAGCCAAGATAGTAGCAGGGACGAGCAGTACTTC
CASSQDSSRDEQYF
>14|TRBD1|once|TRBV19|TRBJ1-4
TGTGCCAGTATCGACAGGGGGCGCGCTGAAAAACTGTTTTTT
CASIDRGRAEKLFF
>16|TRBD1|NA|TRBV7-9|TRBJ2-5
TGTGCCAGCAGCTTGGGGGACAGGTCGGGTCAAGAGACCCAGTACTTC
CASSLGDRSGQETQYF
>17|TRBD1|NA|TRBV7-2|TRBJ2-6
TGTGCCAGCAGCTCCGGACAGGGCCTCTCTGGGGCCAACGTCCTGACTTTC
CASSSGQGLSGANVLTF
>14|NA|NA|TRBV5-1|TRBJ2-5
TGCGCCAGCAGCTCACCCCAGGGGTTGGAGACCCAGTACTTC
CASSSPQGLETQYF
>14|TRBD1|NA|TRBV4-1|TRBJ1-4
TGCGCCAGCAGCCAGATTAGACAGGGTGAAAAACTGTTTTTT
CASSQIRQGEKLFF
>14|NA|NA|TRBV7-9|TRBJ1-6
TGTGCCAGCAGCTGGGACAACCACCTTTCACCCCTCCACTTT
CASSWDNHLSPLHF
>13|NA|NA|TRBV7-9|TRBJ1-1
TGTGCCAGCAGCTTAGAGGCGGGAGATGAAGCTTTCTTT
CASSLEAGDEAFF
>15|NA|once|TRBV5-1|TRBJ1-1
TGCGCCAGCAGCTTGTTGACGGGTGAGGACACTGAAGCTTTCTTT
CASSLLTGEDTEAFF
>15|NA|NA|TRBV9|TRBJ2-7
TGTGCCAGCAGCGGAACCGGGACTCCGTACGACGAGCAGTACTTC
CASSGTGTPYDEQYF